This TCR beta chain was profiled in a study of T cells of healthy individuals. Via MiXCR, TCRdb re-called the 5' RACE reads, giving one row per CDR3 protein. This table has more than 85,000 distinct CDR3 sequences, about 16% appearing once. This clonotype was seen a few times. This sequence was found in a human donor in good health.

DNA of the CDR3: TGTGCCAGCAAGCCAAATAACGACTATGGCTACACCTTC. It is translated as CASKPNNDYGYTF. J is TRBJ1-2 and V is TRBV6-5, with no clear D. The CDR3 is 13 amino acids. V was shortened by 7 bases and J by 3 bases, with 12 bases between the two germline ends. The V gene's germline CDR1 is MNHEY and CDR2 SVGAGI.